The present T cell receptor beta chain was sequenced within a study of T cells after posttransplantation cyclophosphamide (dated by TCRdb to about 2016). For the study in its entirety: Using TRB sequencing, the study followed how the T cell repertoire reconstituted after myeloablative bone marrow transplantation in which posttransplantation cyclophosphamide served as GVHD prophylaxis. In 3 patients, up to about 3 additional blood samples taken between 2 and 5.2 years after transplant also underwent TRB sequencing, as did pretransplant blood from several patients. Public TRB sequences were searched against a database of over 3,000 sequences associated with responses to pathogens, tumor antigens, self-antigens and alloantigens. Because TRA and TRB clonality correlated tightly in about 9 samples, the subsequent TCR analyses were limited to TRB only. Blood from all 35 or so PTCy patients with 1-year posttransplant specimens was subjected to TRB sequencing. Samples from under 40 PTCy-treated patients and 16 related bone marrow donors of those patients were subjected to antigen receptor sequencing. Results the study describes overall, beyond this receptor: Donor-recipient similarity was low at 1-2 months but rose over the first year, and later blood repertoires were often dominated by donor CD8+ memory clones. The TRB repertoires of T cells infiltrating skin or the GI tract showed only limited overlap with the TRB repertoires found in blood. Across a few dozen patients, TRB clonality was highly associated with recipient CMV seropositivity and CMV reactivation, and diversity in PTCy patients was similar to diversity in CNI/methotrexate controls.

This clone was observed at least ten times. Its antigen has not been determined. No base qualities exist here, and no much larger clone lies one base off it. Genomic DNA was the input for TRB sequencing, which was run either with the immunoSEQ assay at survey resolution or with the hsTCRB kit. On the authors' methods: The immunoSEQ software handled initial read processing, and the LymphoSeq R package was used for repertoire analyses. Clonality was calculated as 1 minus normalized Shannon entropy, and the Gini coefficient was also calculated for each TRB dataset. To infer phenotypes in unsorted samples, TRB sequences from sorted subsets of the recipient or donor were mapped onto the unsorted samples of the same recipient. What TCRdb holds here is the immuneACCESS table cut down to in-frame rearrangements. Part of the clones is not present; checked against another copy, under half of the missing clones reflect an unresolved V gene, and the others are unexplained. V and J calls plus clone size are reproduced from that table; the DNA served to infer D and trimming. This sample shows about 12,000 clones, and none of them turns up only once. 7.3% of the sample is in the top ten clones.

The CDR3, from cysteine to phenylalanine, totals 14 residues. The kept DNA is CDR3 alone, 42 bases in frame from the first base. V loses 0 bases, J loses 4 bases, and the germline ends lie 7 bases apart. The germline V gene provides CDR1 SGHRS and CDR2 YFSETQ. On the day of marrow donation, related bone marrow donors gave peripheral blood samples. Mononuclear cells from peripheral blood and bone marrow were separated by Ficoll-Hypaque density centrifugation and then cryopreserved. The sequence was collected from a middle-aged woman in good health, CMV-negative, and a related stem cell transplant donor. Sequencing was performed on PBMCs. The chain is assembled from TRBV5-1 and TRBJ2-2, with no D gene named confidently. The CDR3 reads CASSLEALTGELFF. The DNA reads as follows: TGCGCCAGCAGCTTGGAGGCCCTCACCGGGGAGCTGTTTTTT.